The next 8 T cell receptor beta chains were all read from a single sample in a study of cytomegalovirus exposure and HLA in healthy donors. The primer mix had 60 Vbeta and 13 Jbeta primers. Using immunoSEQ multiplex PCR, the repertoire was profiled, and TCRdb retains in-frame clones only, with some absent. The data contain 130,000 or so clones, about 8.5% of them singletons. Sequencing was carried out using PBMCs. The origin of the receptors is a man aged 35 to 55 in good health and CMV-seronegative.

This clone was detected a few times. The chain carries TRBV6-6 and TRBJ2-7; no reliable D call. Between the trimmed V and J ends, which lost 3 bases and 0 bases, there was a span of 9 bases. CDR1 MNHNY and CDR2 SVGAGI come from the germline V gene (reference sequence). The CDR3 is made up of 14 amino acids. The CDR3 DNA sequence: TGTGCCAGCAGTTATCTCCCGGGCTCCTACGAGCAGTACTTC. Amino acid sequence: CASSYLPGSYEQYF.

This chain uses TRBV6-1 with TRBJ1-2, with D uncertain. V lost 2 bases, J lost 5 bases, and 9 bases lay in between. The length of the CDR3 is 13 residues. CDR1 is MNHNS, CDR2 SASEGT, per germline. In DNA form, the CDR3 reads TGTGCCAGCAGTGAAAGAGGTTCTTATGGCTACACCTTC. It codes for CASSERGSYGYTF.

In its sample, this clone was seen a few times. The genes are TRBV6-5 and TRBJ2-5, with 8 nucleotides matching TRBD1. There are 15 residues in the CDR3. Germline values: CDR1 MNHEY, CDR2 SVGAGI. Trimming took 2 bases from V and 5 from J; bases not matched to a gene: 7. The CDR3 loop is CASSYRQGSVETQYF. In nucleotides, the CDR3 is TGTGCCAGCAGTTACCGACAGGGGAGTGTGGAGACCCAGTACTTC.

The V call is TRBV9, the J call TRBJ1-1; no clear D gene. CDR3 size: 12 residues. V dropped 0 bases and J dropped 5 bases, with 5 bases sitting between them. CDR1 and CDR2 (germline): SGDLS, YYNGEE. CDR3 DNA: TGTGCCAGCAGCGTAGGAGGTACTGAAGCTTTCTTT. Its translation: CASSVGGTEAFF.

This clone was counted a few times. The chain carries TRBV7-9 and TRBJ1-2; D gene ambiguous. In germline, CDR1 is SEHNR, CDR2 FQNEAQ (reference sequence). There are 14 residues in the CDR3. V was pared by 1 base and J by 6 bases, with 12 bases between. CDR3 nucleotide sequence: TGTGCCAGCAGCTTAGGACTTTTGCCTGATGGCTACACCTTC. Translating gives CASSLGLLPDGYTF.

This chain connects TRBV7-9 to TRBJ2-5; TRBD2 agrees at 8 bases. Germline V lookup: CDR1 SEHNR, CDR2 FQNEAQ (reference sequence). V dropped 6 bases and J dropped 2; count of bases not matched to a gene: 5. The CDR3 has 14 amino acids. The CDR3 region has the DNA TGTGCCAGCAGTTCCGGGGGGGGACAAGAGACCCAGTACTTC. Protein product: CASSSGGGQETQYF.

This clone came up a few times. The genes are TRBV5-1 and TRBJ2-7; no reliable D call. Germline loops: CDR1 SGHRS, CDR2 YFSETQ. This CDR3 is built from 14 residues. The V gene lost 0 bases and the J gene lost 0 bases, with 7 bases spanning the gap. The CDR3 loop reads CASSLDDTSYEQYF. The CDR3 DNA sequence: TGCGCCAGCAGCTTGGACGACACCTCCTACGAGCAGTACTTC.

The chain is built from TRBV15 and TRBJ1-5, with D unclear. This CDR3 region has 15 residues. Trimming removed 0 bases from V and 4 bases from J, with 10 bases in between. CDR1 and CDR2 from the germline V gene are LNHNV and YYDKDF (reference sequence). This CDR3 reads CATSRDKGGNQPQHF. As DNA, the CDR3 is TGTGCCACCAGCAGAGATAAAGGAGGGAATCAGCCCCAGCATTTT.